This T cell receptor beta chain appears in the sequencing data of a study of T cells after yellow fever vaccination. About the study: Fractions of low cell number were prepared using SMART-Seq v4 Ultra Low Input. Overall study results and limits: CD4 and CD8 compartments shared a small share of clonotypes. It was the secondary response that reached its peak faster, day 5 versus 15, but it was weaker. Post-booster samples contained most primary-vaccination clones (around 95% CD4, almost 90% CD8).

This clonotype was picked up a small number of times. Its antigen is unidentified. The CDR3 covers 13 residues. Between the trimmed V and J ends, which lost 0 bases and 7 bases, there was a span of 8 bases. The germline V gene encodes CDR1 SGDLS and CDR2 YYNGEE. TCRdb re-derived calls from the 5' RACE reads in MiXCR, one entry per CDR3 protein. The sample comprises hundreds of thousands of distinct CDR3 sequences, 17% of which are singletons, and roughly 17% rests with the top ten. The sequencing here drew on PBMCs, taken about 5 days after the first yellow fever vaccination. The clonotype comes from a man between 18 and 35 years old who received the YFV17D yellow fever vaccine. This chain uses TRBV9 with TRBJ2-1, with D possibly called TRBD1 or TRBD2 (6 bases each). In nucleotides, the CDR3 is TGTGCCAGCAGCGTAGCGGGGGCTAATGAGCAGTTCTTC. Translating it yields CASSVAGANEQFF. Together with reference TRBV9 and TRBJ2-1, the CDR3 gives the full variable domain: DSGVTQTPKHLITATGQRVTLRCSPRSGDLSVYWYQQSLDQGLQFLIQYYNGEERAKGNILERFSAQQFPDLHSELNLSSLELGDSALYFCASSVAGANEQFFGPGTRLTVL.